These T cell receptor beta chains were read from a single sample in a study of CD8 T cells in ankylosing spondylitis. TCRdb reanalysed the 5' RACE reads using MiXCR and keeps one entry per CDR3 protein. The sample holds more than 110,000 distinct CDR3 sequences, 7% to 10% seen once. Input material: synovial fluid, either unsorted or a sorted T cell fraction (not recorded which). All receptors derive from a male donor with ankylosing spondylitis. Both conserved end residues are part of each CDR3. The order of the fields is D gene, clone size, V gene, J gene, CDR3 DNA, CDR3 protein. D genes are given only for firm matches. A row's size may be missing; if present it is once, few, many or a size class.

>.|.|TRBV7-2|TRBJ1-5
TGTGCCAGCAGCTTAGTGGACGGTCAATATCAGCCCCAGCATTTT
CASSLVDGQYQPQHF
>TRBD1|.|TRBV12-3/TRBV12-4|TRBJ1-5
TGTGCCCTCAGTTTAGGGCTCCCGGGACAGGGGGCTGGCAATCAGCCCCAGCATTTT
CALSLGLPGQGAGNQPQHF
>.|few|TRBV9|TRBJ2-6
TGTGCCAGCAGCCCCCGGGGCGCCTTGAGGGGGGCCAACGTCCTGACTTTC
CASSPRGALRGANVLTF
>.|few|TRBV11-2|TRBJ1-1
TGTGCCAGCAGCTTAGTTGACACTGAAGCTTTCTTT
CASSLVDTEAFF
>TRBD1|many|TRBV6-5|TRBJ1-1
TGTGCCAGCAGTTACTCAGGGGGCTTAGCTTTCTTT
CASSYSGGLAFF
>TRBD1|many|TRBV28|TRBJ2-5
TGTGCCAGCAGCATACCGGGACAGGGGGGAGAGACCCAGTACTTC
CASSIPGQGGETQYF
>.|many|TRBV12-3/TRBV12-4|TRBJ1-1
TGTGCCAGCAGCCTCGAGTGGGAGGGGACTGAAGCTTTCTTT
CASSLEWEGTEAFF
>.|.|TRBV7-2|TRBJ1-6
TGTGCCAGCAGCTCCACTGGGCTCTACAATTCACCCCTCCGCTTT
CASSSTGLYNSPLRF
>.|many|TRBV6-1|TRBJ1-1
TGTGCCAGCAGTGAAACAGGGAACACTGAAGCTTTCTTT
CASSETGNTEAFF
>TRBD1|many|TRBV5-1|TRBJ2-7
TGCGCCAGCCAGGGGGAGTACGAGCAGTACTTC
CASQGEYEQYF
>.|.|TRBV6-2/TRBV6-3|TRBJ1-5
TGTGCCAGCAGCCTACAGTCGGGCCTGACACACAGGGCTGCGGATCAGCCCCAGCATTTT
CASSLQSGLTHRAADQPQHF
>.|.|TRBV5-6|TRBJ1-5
.
CARGFGPGEQPQHF
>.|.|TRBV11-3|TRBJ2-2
TGTGCCAGCAGCTTAGCCGCACAAGGTGACACCGGGGAGCTGTTTTTT
CASSLAAQGDTGELFF
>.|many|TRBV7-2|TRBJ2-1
TGTGCCAGCAGCCGATACAATGAGCAGTTCTTC
CASSRYNEQFF